Sequencing of this T cell receptor beta chain was carried out in a study of beta chain features in type 1 diabetes. Study-wide findings and caveats: In every one of the four CD4+ subsets, TCRB CDR3s were moderately but significantly shorter in Type 1 diabetes patients.

The sample holds a few counts of this clone. As yet, its antigen is unknown. The sequenced template was cDNA made from the entire isolated RNA. Sequenced by immunoSEQ multiplex PCR; TCRdb stores in-frame clones only, minus some. The table includes hundreds of thousands of clones, about 14% detected once. The source of this sequence is a man aged 18 to 30 with type 1 diabetes. The sample comprised naive CD4+ T cells from blood.

CDR3 residues: CASMGSSSYNEQFF. The CDR3 region has the DNA TGTGCCAGCATGGGCTCCTCCTCCTACAATGAGCAGTTCTTC. The V call is TRBV6-1, the J call TRBJ2-1; D is undetermined. The CDR3 is 14 residues long. Germline-derived CDR1 and CDR2 are MNHNS and SASEGT. Trimming removed 7 bases at V and 0 bases at J, with 10 bases between.